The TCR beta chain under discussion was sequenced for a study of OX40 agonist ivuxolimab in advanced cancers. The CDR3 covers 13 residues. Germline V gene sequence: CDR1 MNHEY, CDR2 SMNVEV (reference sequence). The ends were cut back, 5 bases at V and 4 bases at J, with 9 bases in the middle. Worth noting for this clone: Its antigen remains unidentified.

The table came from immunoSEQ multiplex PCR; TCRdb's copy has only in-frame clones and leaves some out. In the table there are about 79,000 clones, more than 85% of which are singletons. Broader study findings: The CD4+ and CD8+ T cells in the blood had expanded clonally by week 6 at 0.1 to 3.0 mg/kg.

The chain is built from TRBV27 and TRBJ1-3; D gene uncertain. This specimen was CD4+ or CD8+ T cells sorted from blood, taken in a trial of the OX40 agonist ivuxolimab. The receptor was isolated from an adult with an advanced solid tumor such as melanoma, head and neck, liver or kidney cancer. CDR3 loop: CASSPGRGNTIYF. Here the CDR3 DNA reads TGTGCCAGCAGTCCTGGGAGGGGAAACACCATATATTTT.